This TCR beta chain was retrieved from a study of T cell responses to AZD1222 COVID-19 vaccine. Whole-study findings and limits: Rises in breadth and depth of Spike-specific TCRs came after two AZD1222 doses.

As for this clone: What it binds is unknown.

Deletions cut 3 bases from V and 11 bases from J, with 20 bases between. Germline V CDR1 and CDR2: ENHRY, SYGVKD. There are 15 residues in the CDR3. Some clones are missing from TCRdb's copy, which holds only in-frame ones; the method was immunoSEQ multiplex PCR. The repertoire holds about 84,000 clones, roughly nine tenths seen once, with approximately 1.6% in the top ten. The material was peripheral blood, obtained on day 0 of AZD1222 vaccination. The TCR was taken from an adult in good health. The rearrangement links TRBV10-3 to TRBJ1-5, with D tentatively TRBD1 (5 bases). Here the CDR3 DNA reads TGTGCCATCAGTGATTCGGAGGGGCTGGGAGGAGCCCAGCATTTT. It is translated as CAISDSEGLGGAQHF.